Sequencing of this T cell receptor beta chain was carried out in a study of T cells in Graves' hyperthyroidism and ophthalmopathy. This clonotype was found many times. TCR beta CDR3 sequences were amplified from RNA transcripts. The TCR CDR3 was amplified in a first-round RT-PCR using the HTBI primer set. Each CDR3 protein gets one entry after TCRdb re-called the multiplex PCR reads with MiXCR. The profile shows more than 500,000 distinct CDR3 sequences, about 16% of them singletons. V lost 4 bases, J lost 0 bases, and 12 bases lay in between. The length of the CDR3 is 16 residues. CDR1 LGHDT and CDR2 YNNKEL come from the germline V gene (reference sequence). Diagnosis rested on symptoms, serum thyroxine and TRAb, thyroid ultrasound, and orbital computed tomography.

The rearrangement joins TRBV3-1 to TRBJ2-2; TRBD1 is a possible D gene (6 bases). The sequence derives from a woman aged 25-40 years with Graves' ophthalmopathy. Sequencing was done on a sample of blood. Here the CDR3 reads CASSPPGTPNTGELFF. In nucleotides, the CDR3 is TGTGCCAGCAGCCCCCCCGGGACACCGAACACCGGGGAGCTGTTTTTT.